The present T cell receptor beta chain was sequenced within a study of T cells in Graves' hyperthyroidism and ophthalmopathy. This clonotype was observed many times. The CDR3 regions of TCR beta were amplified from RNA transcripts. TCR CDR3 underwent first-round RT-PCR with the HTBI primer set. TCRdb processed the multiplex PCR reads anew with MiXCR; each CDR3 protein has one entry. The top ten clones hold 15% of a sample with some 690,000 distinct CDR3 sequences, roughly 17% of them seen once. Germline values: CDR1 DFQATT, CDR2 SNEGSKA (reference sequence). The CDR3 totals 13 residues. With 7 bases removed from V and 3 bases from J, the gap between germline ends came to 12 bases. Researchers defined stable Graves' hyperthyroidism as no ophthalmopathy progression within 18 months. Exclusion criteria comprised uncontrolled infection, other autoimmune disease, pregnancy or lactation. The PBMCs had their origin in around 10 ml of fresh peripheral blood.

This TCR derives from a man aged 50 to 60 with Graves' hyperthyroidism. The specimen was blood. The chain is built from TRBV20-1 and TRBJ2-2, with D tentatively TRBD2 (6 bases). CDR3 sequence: CSGWRVDTGELFF. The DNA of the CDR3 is TGCAGTGGCTGGAGGGTTGACACCGGGGAGCTGTTTTTT.